Sequencing of this T cell receptor beta chain was carried out in a study of spatial heterogeneity in lung cancer. Time point denoted: sample taken at primary tumor resection. Tumor, nontumor lung or frozen PBMC supplied whole RNA, sequenced without sorting. This clonotype came up many times. The antigen is not known. The V end lost 2 bases, the J end lost 5 bases, and 7 bases lay between the germline ends. The length of the CDR3 is 13 residues. Individually, TCR cDNA molecules were each labelled with a unique molecular identifier. TCRdb fed the 5' RACE reads into MiXCR, producing one record per CDR3 protein. The sample shows about 20,000 distinct CDR3 sequences, less than 20% of them seen only once. The study's findings and limits: Tracking of tumor mutation counts was seen in expanded intratumoral alpha and beta TCR counts.

The V gene is TRBV12-3 or TRBV12-4, the J gene TRBJ2-1; no firm D call. The sequence came from a female donor with early-stage non-small cell lung cancer. Sequences were derived from lung tumor tissue, sampled at surgery. This CDR3 reads CASSLHSDNEQFF. The DNA of the CDR3 is TGTGCCAGCAGTTTACACAGCGACAATGAGCAGTTCTTC.